This entry is about one TCR beta chain. Its antigen is currently unknown. Other DNA sequences in this sample translate to the same CDR3. The entry originates in a study of cytomegalovirus exposure and HLA in healthy donors. Study results and limitations: The majority of TCR sequences were rare, yet some public TCRs appeared in many donors. Fewer N-insertions than the roughly 670-donor mean were reportedly shown by an Asian-associated ancestry cluster in a later analysis. It was in a later analysis that TCR association rates were seen to vary by HLA locus, highest for DRB1 and lowest for HLA-C.

PCR primers comprised 60 Vbeta and 13 Jbeta primers. Original handling: Later work found tens of millions of unique TCR beta chains, with about 10 million shared. TCRdb keeps only in-frame clones here, not all; method: immunoSEQ multiplex PCR. V and J calls and clone size are copied from that table; D and trimming were computed from the DNA. This table has under 150,000 clones, 75% to 85% appearing once. This CDR3 has 15 residues. The germline CDR1 and CDR2 sequences are GTSNPN and SVGIG (reference sequence). V was shortened by 5 bases and J by 7 bases, with 23 bases between the two germline ends. The chain couples TRBV30 to TRBJ1-2; TRBD1 is a possible D gene (5 bases). This clonotype was sampled from a woman in her thirties or forties in good health and CMV-seropositive. Sequenced input: PBMCs. The CDR3 DNA follows: TGTGCCTGGTGGGGCCTAATAGACCGAACTGTTGGCTACACCTTC. Translating it yields CAWWGLIDRTVGYTF.